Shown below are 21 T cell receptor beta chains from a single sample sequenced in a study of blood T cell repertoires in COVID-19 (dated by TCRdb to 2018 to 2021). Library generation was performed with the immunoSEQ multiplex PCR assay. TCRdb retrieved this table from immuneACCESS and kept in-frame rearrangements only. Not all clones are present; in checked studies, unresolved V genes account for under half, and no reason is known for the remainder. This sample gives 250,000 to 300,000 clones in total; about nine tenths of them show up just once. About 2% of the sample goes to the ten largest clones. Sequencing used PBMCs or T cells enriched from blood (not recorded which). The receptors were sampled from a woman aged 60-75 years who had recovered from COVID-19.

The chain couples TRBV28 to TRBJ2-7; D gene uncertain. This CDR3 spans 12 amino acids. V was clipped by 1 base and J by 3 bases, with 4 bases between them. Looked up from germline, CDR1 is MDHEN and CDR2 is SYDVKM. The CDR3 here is CASSLLFYEQYF. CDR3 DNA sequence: TGTGCCAGCAGTTTATTATTCTACGAGCAGTACTTC.

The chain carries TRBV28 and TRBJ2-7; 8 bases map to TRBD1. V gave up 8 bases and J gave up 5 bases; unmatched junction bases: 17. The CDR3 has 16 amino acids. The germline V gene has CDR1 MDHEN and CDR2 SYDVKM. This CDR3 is CASESGRQGAINEQYF. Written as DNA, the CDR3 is TGTGCCAGCGAGAGCGGGCGGCAGGGGGCCATCAACGAGCAGTACTTC.

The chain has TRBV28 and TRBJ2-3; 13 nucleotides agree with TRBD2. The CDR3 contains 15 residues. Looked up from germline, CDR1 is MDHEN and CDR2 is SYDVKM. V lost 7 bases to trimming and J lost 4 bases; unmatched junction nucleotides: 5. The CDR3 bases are TGTGCCAGCACGACTAGCGGGAGGTATTCAGATACGCAGTATTTT. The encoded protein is CASTTSGRYSDTQYF.

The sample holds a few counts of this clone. The CDR3 is CASTQSGGWGYTF. CDR3 in DNA: TGTGCCAGCACTCAAAGCGGGGGCTGGGGCTACACCTTC. V and J are TRBV25-1 and TRBJ1-2; perhaps TRBD1 as D (6 bases). CDR3 length: 13 residues. The germline V gene encodes CDR1 MGHDK and CDR2 SYGVNS. V was cut by 7 bases and J by 8 bases, with 17 bases left in between.

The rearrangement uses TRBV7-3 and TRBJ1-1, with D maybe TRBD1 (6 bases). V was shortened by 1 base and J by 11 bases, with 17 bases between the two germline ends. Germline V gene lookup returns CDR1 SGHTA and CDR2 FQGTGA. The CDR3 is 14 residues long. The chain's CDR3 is CASSLIGGGPRAFF. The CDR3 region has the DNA TGTGCCAGCAGCTTAATAGGTGGGGGCCCGCGGGCTTTCTTT.

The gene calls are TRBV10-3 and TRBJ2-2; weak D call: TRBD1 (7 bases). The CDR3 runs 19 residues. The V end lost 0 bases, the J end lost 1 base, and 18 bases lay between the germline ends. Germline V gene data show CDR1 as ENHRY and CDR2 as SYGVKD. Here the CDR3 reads CAISESTGWGGENTGELFF. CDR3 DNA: TGTGCCATCAGTGAGTCGACAGGGTGGGGAGGAGAGAACACCGGGGAGCTGTTTTTT.

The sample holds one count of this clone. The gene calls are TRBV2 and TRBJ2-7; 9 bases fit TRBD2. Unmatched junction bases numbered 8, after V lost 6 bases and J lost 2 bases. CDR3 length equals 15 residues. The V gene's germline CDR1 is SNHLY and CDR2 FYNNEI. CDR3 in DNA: TGTGCCAGCAGCCGAACTAGCGGGCCCGCCTACGAGCAGTACTTC. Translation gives CASSRTSGPAYEQYF. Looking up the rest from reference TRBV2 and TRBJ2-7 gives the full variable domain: EPEVTQTPSHQVTQMGQEVILRCVPISNHLYFYWYRQILGQKVEFLVSFYNNEISEKSEIFDDQFSVERPDGSNFTLKIRSTKLEDSAMYFCASSRTSGPAYEQYFGPGTRLTVT.

The CDR3: CASRRGSYNEQFF. The CDR3 bases are TGTGCCAGCAGACGGGGTTCCTACAATGAGCAGTTCTTC. J is TRBJ2-1 and V is TRBV28, with D perhaps matching TRBD2 (5 bases). Germline V gives CDR1 MDHEN, CDR2 SYDVKM. The ends were cut back, 6 bases at V and 1 base at J, with 7 bases in the middle. The CDR3 loop spans 13 amino acids.

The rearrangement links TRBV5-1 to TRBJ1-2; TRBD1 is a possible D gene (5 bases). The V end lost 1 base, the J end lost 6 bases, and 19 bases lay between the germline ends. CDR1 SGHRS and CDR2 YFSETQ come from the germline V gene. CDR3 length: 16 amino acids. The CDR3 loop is CASSLSGVQVSNGYTF. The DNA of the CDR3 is TGCGCCAGCAGCTTGTCGGGGGTCCAAGTTTCGAATGGCTACACCTTC. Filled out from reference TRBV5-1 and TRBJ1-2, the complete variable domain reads KAGVTQTPRYLIKTRGQQVTLSCSPISGHRSVSWYQQTPGQGLQFLFEYFSETQRNKGNFPGRFSGRQFSNSRSEMNVSTLELGDSALYLCASSLSGVQVSNGYTFGSGTRLTVV.

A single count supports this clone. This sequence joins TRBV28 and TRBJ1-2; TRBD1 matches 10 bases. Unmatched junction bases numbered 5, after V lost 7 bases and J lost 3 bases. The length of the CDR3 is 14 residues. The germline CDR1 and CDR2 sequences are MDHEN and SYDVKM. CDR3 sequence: CASIRQGAHYGYTF. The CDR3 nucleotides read TGTGCCAGCATCAGACAGGGGGCCCACTATGGCTACACCTTC.

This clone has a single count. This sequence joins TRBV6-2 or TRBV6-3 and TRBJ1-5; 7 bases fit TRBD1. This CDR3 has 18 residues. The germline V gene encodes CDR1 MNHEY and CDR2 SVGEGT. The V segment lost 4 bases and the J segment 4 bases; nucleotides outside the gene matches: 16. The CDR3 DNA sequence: TGTGCCAGCAGTTCTTATAGAGGACAGGTTGGGGCTAATCAGCCCCAGCATTTT. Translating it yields CASSSYRGQVGANQPQHF.

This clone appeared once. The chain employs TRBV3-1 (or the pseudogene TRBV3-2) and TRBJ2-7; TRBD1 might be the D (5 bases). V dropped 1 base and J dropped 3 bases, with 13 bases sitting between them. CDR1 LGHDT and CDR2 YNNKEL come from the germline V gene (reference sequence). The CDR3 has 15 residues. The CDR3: CASSQGTQVIYEQYF. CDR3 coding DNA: TGTGCCAGCAGCCAAGGTACACAGGTAATCTACGAGCAGTACTTC.

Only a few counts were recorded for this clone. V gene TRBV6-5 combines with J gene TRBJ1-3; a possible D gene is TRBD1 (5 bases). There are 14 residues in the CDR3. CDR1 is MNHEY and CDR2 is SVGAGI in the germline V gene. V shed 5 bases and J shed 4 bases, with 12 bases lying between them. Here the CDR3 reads CASSRRESGNTIYF. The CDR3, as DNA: TGTGCCAGCAGTCGCAGGGAATCAGGAAACACCATATATTTT.

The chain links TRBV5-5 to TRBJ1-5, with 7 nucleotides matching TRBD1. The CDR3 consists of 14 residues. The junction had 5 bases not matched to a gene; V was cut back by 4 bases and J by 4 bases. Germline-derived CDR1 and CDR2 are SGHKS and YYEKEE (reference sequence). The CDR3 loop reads CASSPDRVNQPQHF. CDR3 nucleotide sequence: TGTGCCAGCAGCCCCGACAGGGTTAATCAGCCCCAGCATTTT.

The CDR3 reads CASSALANSPLHF. The CDR3 region has the DNA TGCGCCAGCAGTGCATTAGCGAATTCACCCCTCCACTTT. The V call is TRBV10-1, the J call TRBJ1-6, with unresolved D. The CDR3 totals 13 residues. The V end lost 4 bases, the J end lost 7 bases, and 8 bases lay between the germline ends. Per the germline V gene, CDR1 is WNHNN and CDR2 is SYGVQD (reference sequence).

CDR3 DNA: TGTGCCAGCAGCCAAGTACAGGGGGAAAAAGACATTCAGTACTTC. Protein sequence: CASSQVQGEKDIQYF. This rearrangement joins TRBV4-2 to TRBJ2-4; the match to TRBD1 covers 8 bases. Germline V gene sequence: CDR1 LGHNA, CDR2 YNFKEQ. The junction had 7 bases not matched to a gene; V was cut back by 1 base and J by 8 bases. This CDR3 has 15 amino acids.

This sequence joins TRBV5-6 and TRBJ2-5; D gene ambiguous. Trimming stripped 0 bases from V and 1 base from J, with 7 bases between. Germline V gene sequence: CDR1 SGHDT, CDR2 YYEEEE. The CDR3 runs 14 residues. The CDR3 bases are TGTGCCAGCAGCTTGGGACACCTCCAAGAGACCCAGTACTTC. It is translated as CASSLGHLQETQYF.

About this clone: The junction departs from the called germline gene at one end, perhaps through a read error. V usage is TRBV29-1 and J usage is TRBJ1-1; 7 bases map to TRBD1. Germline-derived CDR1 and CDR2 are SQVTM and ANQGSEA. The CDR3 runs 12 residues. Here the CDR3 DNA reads TGCAGCGTTGACATGACAGGGTCTGAGGCTTTCTTT. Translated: CSVDMTGSEAFF.

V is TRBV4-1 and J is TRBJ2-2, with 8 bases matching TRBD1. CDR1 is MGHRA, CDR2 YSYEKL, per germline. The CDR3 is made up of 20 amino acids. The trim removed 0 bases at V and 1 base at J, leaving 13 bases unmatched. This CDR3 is CASSQEAGTGVLGNTGELFF. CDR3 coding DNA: TGCGCCAGCAGCCAAGAAGCTGGGACAGGTGTGCTCGGGAACACCGGGGAGCTGTTTTTT.

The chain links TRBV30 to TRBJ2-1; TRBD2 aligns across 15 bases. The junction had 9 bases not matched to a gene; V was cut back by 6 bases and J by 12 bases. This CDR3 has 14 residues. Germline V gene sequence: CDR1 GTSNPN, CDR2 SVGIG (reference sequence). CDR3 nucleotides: TGTGCCTGCGACTCGGGACTAGCGGGGGGACGGCAGTTCTTC. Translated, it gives CACDSGLAGGRQFF.

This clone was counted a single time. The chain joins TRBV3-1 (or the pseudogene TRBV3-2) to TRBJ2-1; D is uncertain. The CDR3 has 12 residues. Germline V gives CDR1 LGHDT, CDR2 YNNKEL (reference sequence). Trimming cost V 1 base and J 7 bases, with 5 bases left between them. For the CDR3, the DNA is TGTGCCAGCAGCCAAGGCCGGAATGAGCAGTTCTTC. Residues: CASSQGRNEQFF.